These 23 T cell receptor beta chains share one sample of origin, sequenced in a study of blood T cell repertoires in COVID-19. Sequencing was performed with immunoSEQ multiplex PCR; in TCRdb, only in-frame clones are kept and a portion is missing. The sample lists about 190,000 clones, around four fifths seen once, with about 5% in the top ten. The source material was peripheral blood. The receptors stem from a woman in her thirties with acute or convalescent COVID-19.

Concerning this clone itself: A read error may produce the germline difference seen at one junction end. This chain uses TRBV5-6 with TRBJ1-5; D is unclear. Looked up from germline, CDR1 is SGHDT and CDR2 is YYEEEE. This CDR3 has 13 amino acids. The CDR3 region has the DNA TGTGCCAGCAGCTTGTTTAGCGATCAGCCCCAGCATTTT. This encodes CASSLFSDQPQHF.

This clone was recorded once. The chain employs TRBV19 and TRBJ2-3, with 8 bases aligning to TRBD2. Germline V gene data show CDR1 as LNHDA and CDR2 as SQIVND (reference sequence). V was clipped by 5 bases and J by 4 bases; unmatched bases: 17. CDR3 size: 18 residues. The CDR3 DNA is TGTGCCAGTAGTCCACCCCCCGGTTTAGCGGGGCTATCAGATACGCAGTATTTT. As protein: CASSPPPGLAGLSDTQYF.

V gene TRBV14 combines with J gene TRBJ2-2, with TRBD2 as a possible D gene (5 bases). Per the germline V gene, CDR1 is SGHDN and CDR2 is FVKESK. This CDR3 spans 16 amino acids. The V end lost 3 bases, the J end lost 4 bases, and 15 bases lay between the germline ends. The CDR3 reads CASSQGSDSSTGELFF. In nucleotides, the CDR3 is TGTGCCAGCAGCCAGGGTTCGGACTCGTCCACCGGGGAGCTGTTTTTT. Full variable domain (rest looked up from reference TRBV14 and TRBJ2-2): EAGVTQFPSHSVIEKGQTVTLRCDPISGHDNLYWYRRVMGKEIKFLLHFVKESKQDESGMPNNRFLAERTGGTYSTLKVQPAELEDSGVYFCASSQGSDSSTGELFFGEGSRLTVL.

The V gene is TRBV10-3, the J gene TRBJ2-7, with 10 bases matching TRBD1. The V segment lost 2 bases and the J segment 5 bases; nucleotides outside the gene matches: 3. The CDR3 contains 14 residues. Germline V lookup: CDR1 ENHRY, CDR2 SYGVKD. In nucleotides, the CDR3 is TGTGCCATCAGTGAGGGACAGGGGGTTGACGAGCAGTACTTC. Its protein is CAISEGQGVDEQYF.

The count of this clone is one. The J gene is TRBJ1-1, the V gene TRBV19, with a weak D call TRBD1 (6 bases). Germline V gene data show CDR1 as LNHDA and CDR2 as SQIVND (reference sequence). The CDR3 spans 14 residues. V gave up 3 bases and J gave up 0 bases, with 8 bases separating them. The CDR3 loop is CASSIGQMNTEAFF. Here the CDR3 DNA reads TGTGCCAGTAGTATCGGACAGATGAACACTGAAGCTTTCTTT.

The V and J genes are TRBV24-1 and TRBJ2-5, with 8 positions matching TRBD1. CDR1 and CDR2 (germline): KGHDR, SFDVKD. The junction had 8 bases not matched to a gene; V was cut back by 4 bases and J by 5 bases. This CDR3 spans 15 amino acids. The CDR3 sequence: CATSDPGQGEETQYF. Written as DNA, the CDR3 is TGTGCCACCAGTGACCCTGGACAGGGAGAGGAGACCCAGTACTTC.

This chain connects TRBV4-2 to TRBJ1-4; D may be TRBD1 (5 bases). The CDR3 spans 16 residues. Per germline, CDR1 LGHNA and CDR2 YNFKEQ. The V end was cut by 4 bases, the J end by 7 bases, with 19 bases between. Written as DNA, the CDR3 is TGTGCCAGCAGCCGTCAGGGCCTCCAACTAAGTGAAAAACTGTTTTTT. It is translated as CASSRQGLQLSEKLFF.

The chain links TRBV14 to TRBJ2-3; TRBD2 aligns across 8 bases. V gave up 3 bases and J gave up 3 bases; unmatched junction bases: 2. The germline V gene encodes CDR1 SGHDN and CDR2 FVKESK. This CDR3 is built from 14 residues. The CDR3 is CASSHGTRTDTQYF. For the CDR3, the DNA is TGTGCCAGCAGCCACGGGACTAGGACAGATACGCAGTATTTT.

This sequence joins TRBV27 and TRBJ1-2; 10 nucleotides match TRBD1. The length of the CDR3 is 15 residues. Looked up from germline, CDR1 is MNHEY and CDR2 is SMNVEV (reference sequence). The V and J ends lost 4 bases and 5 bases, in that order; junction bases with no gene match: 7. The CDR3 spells CASSSPGQGLYGYTF. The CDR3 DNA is TGTGCCAGCAGTTCTCCGGGACAGGGGCTTTATGGCTACACCTTC.

The DNA for the CDR3 is TGTGCCAGCAGCAGGGCTAGCAATCAGCCCCAGCATTTT. Protein product: CASSRASNQPQHF. This sequence joins TRBV27 and TRBJ1-5; D perhaps matches TRBD1 (5 bases). Per germline, CDR1 MNHEY and CDR2 SMNVEV (reference sequence). V lost 6 bases and J 0 bases, leaving 6 bases between the germline ends. The CDR3 extends over 13 amino acids.

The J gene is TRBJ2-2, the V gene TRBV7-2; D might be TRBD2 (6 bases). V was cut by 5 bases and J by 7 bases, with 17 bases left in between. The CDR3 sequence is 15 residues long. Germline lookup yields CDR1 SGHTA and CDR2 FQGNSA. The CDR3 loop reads CASSPALGGIGELFF. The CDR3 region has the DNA TGTGCCAGCAGCCCCGCACTTGGAGGGATCGGGGAGCTGTTTTTT. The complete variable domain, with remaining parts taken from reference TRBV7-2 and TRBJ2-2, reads GAGVSQSPSNKVTEKGKDVELRCDPISGHTALYWYRQSLGQGLEFLIYFQGNSAPDKSGLPSDRFSAERTGGSVSTLTIQRTQQEDSAVYLCASSPALGGIGELFFGEGSRLTVL.

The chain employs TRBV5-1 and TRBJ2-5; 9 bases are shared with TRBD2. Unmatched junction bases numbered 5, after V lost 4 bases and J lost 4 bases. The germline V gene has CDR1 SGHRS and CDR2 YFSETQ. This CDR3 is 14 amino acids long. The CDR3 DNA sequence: TGCGCCAGCAGCGAAGGGACTAGCACAGAGACCCAGTACTTC. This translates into CASSEGTSTETQYF.

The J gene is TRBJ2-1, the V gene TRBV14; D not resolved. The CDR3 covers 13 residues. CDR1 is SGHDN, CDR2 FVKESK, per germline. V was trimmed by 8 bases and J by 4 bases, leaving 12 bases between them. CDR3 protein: CASSNPTYNEQFF. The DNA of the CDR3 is TGTGCCAGCTCCAATCCTACTTACAATGAGCAGTTCTTC.

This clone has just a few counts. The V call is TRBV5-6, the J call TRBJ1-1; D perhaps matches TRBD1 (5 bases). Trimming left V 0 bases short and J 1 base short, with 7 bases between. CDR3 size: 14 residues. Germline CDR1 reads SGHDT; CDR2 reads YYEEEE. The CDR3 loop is CASSLDRKNTEAFF. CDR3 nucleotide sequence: TGTGCCAGCAGCTTGGACAGGAAGAACACTGAAGCTTTCTTT.

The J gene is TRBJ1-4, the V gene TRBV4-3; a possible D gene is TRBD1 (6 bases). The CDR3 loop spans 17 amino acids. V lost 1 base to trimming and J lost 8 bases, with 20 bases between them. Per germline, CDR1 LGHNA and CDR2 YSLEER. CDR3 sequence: CASSQVPAGGLREKLFF. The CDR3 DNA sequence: TGCGCCAGCAGCCAAGTTCCGGCCGGGGGGCTTCGGGAAAAACTGTTTTTT.

This chain's CDR3 is CASSFPGGGGLNQPQHF. The CDR3 bases are TGTGCCAGCAGCTTCCCCGGGGGGGGAGGGTTGAATCAGCCCCAGCATTTT. The chain employs TRBV7-8 and TRBJ1-5; maybe TRBD1 (5 bases). V lost 3 bases and J 4 bases, leaving 19 bases between the germline ends. Per the germline V gene, CDR1 is SGHVS and CDR2 is FQNEAQ. The CDR3 sequence is 17 residues long. The entire variable domain, with the rest obtained from reference TRBV7-8 and TRBJ1-5, is as follows: GAGVSQSPRYKVAKRGQDVALRCDPISGHVSLFWYQQALGQGPEFLTYFQNEAQLDKSGLPSDRFFAERPEGSVSTLKIQRTQQEDSAVYLCASSFPGGGGLNQPQHFGDGTRLSIL.

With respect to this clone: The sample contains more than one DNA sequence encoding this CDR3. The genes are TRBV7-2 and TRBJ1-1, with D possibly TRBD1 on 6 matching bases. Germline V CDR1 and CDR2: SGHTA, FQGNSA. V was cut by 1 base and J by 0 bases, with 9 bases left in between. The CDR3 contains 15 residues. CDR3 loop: CASSLGTGMNTEAFF. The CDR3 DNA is TGTGCCAGCAGCTTAGGCACAGGGATGAACACTGAAGCTTTCTTT.

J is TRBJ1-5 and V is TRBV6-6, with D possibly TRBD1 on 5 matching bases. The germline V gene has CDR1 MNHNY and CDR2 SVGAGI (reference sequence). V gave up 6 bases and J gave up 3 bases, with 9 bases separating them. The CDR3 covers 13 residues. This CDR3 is CASSDSFNQPQHF. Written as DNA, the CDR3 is TGTGCCAGCAGCGACAGTTTCAATCAGCCCCAGCATTTT.

The CDR3 DNA reads TGCGCCAGCAGCCAAGAAGCAGGGAACACTGAAGCTTTCTTT. Amino acid sequence: CASSQEAGNTEAFF. The gene calls are TRBV4-1 and TRBJ1-1, with no clear D. The CDR3 runs to 14 residues. V dropped 0 bases and J dropped 1 base, with 6 bases sitting between them. Germline assignment: CDR1 MGHRA and CDR2 YSYEKL.

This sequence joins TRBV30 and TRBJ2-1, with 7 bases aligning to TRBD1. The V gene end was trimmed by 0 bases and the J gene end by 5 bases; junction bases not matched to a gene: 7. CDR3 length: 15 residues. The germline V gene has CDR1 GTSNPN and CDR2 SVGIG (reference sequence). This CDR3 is CAWSVLGGANNEQFF. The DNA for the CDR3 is TGTGCCTGGAGTGTACTAGGGGGCGCCAACAATGAGCAGTTCTTC.

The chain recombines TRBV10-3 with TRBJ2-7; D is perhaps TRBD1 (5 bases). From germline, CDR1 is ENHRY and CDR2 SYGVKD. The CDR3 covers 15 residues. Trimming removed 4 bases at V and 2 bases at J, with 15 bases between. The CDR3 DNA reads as TGTGCCATCAGTGGTGGTGGAGACAGAGCCTACGAGCAGTACTTC. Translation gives CAISGGGDRAYEQYF.

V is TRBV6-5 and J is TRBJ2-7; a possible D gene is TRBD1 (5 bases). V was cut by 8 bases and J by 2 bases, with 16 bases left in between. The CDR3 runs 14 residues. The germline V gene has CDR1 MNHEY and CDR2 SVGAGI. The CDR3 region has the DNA TGTGCCAGCGGGGCCCAGGGTCTGACCTACGAGCAGTACTTC. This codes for CASGAQGLTYEQYF.

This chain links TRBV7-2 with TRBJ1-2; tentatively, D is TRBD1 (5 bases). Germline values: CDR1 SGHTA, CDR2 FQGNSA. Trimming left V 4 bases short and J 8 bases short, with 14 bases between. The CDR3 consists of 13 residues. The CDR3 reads CASSSPGGVGYTF. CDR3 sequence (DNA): TGTGCCAGCAGCTCCCCGGGAGGGGTCGGCTACACCTTC.